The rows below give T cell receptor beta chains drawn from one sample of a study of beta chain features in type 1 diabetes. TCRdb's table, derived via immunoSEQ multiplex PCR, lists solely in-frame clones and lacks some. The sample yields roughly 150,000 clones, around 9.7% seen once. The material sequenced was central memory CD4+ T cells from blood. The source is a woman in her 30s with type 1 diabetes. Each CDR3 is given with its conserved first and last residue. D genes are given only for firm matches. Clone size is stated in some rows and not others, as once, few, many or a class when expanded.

cdr3_aa: CASSLTSTDTQYF
cdr3_nt: TGCGCCAGCAGCTTAACTAGCACAGATACGCAGTATTTT
v_call: TRBV5-1
j_call: TRBJ2-3
cdr3_length: 13
d_call: NA
clone_size: NA

cdr3_aa: CASSLVTSVQTQYF
cdr3_nt: TGTGCCAGCAGCTTGGTGACTAGCGTCCAGACCCAGTACTTC
v_call: TRBV7-2
j_call: TRBJ2-5
cdr3_length: 14
d_call: TRBD2
clone_size: few

cdr3_aa: CASSSISDRTWGNEQFF
cdr3_nt: TGTGCCAGCAGCTCCATATCCGACAGGACGTGGGGTAATGAGCAGTTCTTC
v_call: TRBV7-6
j_call: TRBJ2-1
cdr3_length: 17
d_call: NA
clone_size: NA

cdr3_aa: CASSLPSGRGEQYF
cdr3_nt: TGTGCCAGCAGTTTGCCTAGCGGGAGGGGAGAGCAGTACTTC
v_call: TRBV28
j_call: TRBJ2-7
cdr3_length: 14
d_call: TRBD2
clone_size: many

cdr3_aa: CASSLVNLNQPQHF
cdr3_nt: TGTGCCAGCAGTTTAGTTAATCTTAATCAGCCCCAGCATTTT
v_call: TRBV28
j_call: TRBJ1-5
cdr3_length: 14
d_call: NA
clone_size: NA

cdr3_aa: CASKQGGVRSYEQYF
cdr3_nt: TGTGCCAGCAAACAGGGTGGCGTAAGGTCCTACGAGCAGTACTTC
v_call: TRBV2
j_call: TRBJ2-7
cdr3_length: 15
d_call: NA
clone_size: NA

cdr3_aa: CASSLSSGSAYEQYF
cdr3_nt: TGTGCCAGCAGCTTGTCTAGCGGGAGTGCCTACGAGCAGTACTTC
v_call: TRBV11-3
j_call: TRBJ2-7
cdr3_length: 15
d_call: TRBD2
clone_size: few

cdr3_aa: CASSQREGGNEQFF
cdr3_nt: TGCGCCAGCAGCCAGCGGGAGGGGGGCAATGAGCAGTTCTTC
v_call: TRBV5-1
j_call: TRBJ2-1
cdr3_length: 14
d_call: TRBD2
clone_size: NA

cdr3_aa: CASSGGTRSYNEQFF
cdr3_nt: TGTGCCAGCAGCGGGGGGACTCGCTCCTACAATGAGCAGTTCTTC
v_call: TRBV5-6
j_call: TRBJ2-1
cdr3_length: 15
d_call: NA
clone_size: few

cdr3_aa: CASFSDSSYNEQFF
cdr3_nt: TGTGCCAGCTTCTCGGACTCCTCCTACAATGAGCAGTTCTTC
v_call: TRBV25-1
j_call: TRBJ2-1
cdr3_length: 14
d_call: NA
clone_size: few

cdr3_aa: CASSLVSSRDYGYTF
cdr3_nt: TGTGCCAGCAGCTTAGTTTCTTCCAGGGACTATGGCTACACCTTC
v_call: TRBV7-9
j_call: TRBJ1-2
cdr3_length: 15
d_call: NA
clone_size: NA

cdr3_aa: CASLGQGEETQYF
cdr3_nt: TGTGCCAGCCTTGGACAGGGTGAAGAGACCCAGTACTTC
v_call: TRBV28
j_call: TRBJ2-5
cdr3_length: 13
d_call: TRBD1
clone_size: NA

cdr3_aa: CASSGYAGTGDEQYF
cdr3_nt: TGTGCCAGCAGCGGATACGCCGGGACAGGGGACGAGCAGTACTTC
v_call: TRBV7-2
j_call: TRBJ2-7
cdr3_length: 15
d_call: TRBD1
clone_size: NA

cdr3_aa: CAWSVAGALGYEQYF
cdr3_nt: TGTGCCTGGAGTGTGGCAGGGGCACTAGGCTACGAGCAGTACTTC
v_call: TRBV30
j_call: TRBJ2-7
cdr3_length: 15
d_call: NA
clone_size: few

cdr3_aa: CASSVGGGEAKLFF
cdr3_nt: TGTGCCAGCAGCGTAGGAGGGGGAGAGGCAAAACTGTTTTTT
v_call: TRBV9
j_call: TRBJ1-4
cdr3_length: 14
d_call: NA
clone_size: few

cdr3_aa: CAWSVRGGGDGYTF
cdr3_nt: TGTGCCTGGAGTGTACGTGGAGGGGGCGATGGCTACACCTTC
v_call: TRBV30
j_call: TRBJ1-2
cdr3_length: 14
d_call: TRBD1
clone_size: NA

cdr3_aa: CASSREGLAHEQYF
cdr3_nt: TGCGCCAGCAGCCGCGAAGGACTAGCCCACGAGCAGTACTTC
v_call: TRBV4-1
j_call: TRBJ2-7
cdr3_length: 14
d_call: TRBD2
clone_size: NA

cdr3_aa: CAWSLGLAGDQVF
cdr3_nt: TGTGCCTGGAGCCTCGGACTAGCGGGGGATCAGGTCTTC
v_call: TRBV30
j_call: TRBJ2-1
cdr3_length: 13
d_call: TRBD2
clone_size: NA

cdr3_aa: CASSLMSGVNEQFF
cdr3_nt: TGCGCCAGCAGCTTGATGTCGGGGGTAAATGAGCAGTTCTTC
v_call: TRBV5-1
j_call: TRBJ2-1
cdr3_length: 14
d_call: NA
clone_size: NA

cdr3_aa: CASSSRAGGYEQYF
cdr3_nt: TGTGCCAGCTCCTCCCGGGCGGGGGGCTACGAGCAGTACTTC
v_call: TRBV2
j_call: TRBJ2-7
cdr3_length: 14
d_call: TRBD2
clone_size: NA

cdr3_aa: CSTTGTSGTYEQYF
cdr3_nt: TGCAGCACCACAGGGACTAGCGGTACCTACGAGCAGTACTTC
v_call: TRBV29-1
j_call: TRBJ2-7
cdr3_length: 14
d_call: TRBD2
clone_size: NA

cdr3_aa: CASSQDSYGYTF
cdr3_nt: TGTGCCAGCAGCCAAGACAGCTATGGCTACACCTTC
v_call: TRBV7-9
j_call: TRBJ1-2
cdr3_length: 12
d_call: NA
clone_size: many